This T cell receptor beta chain was observed in a study of blood T cell repertoires in COVID-19. Germline CDR1 MNHEY, CDR2 SVGAGI. This CDR3 contains 14 residues. J gave up 8 bases and V 2 bases, and 8 bases lay outside the gene matches. In the original processing: Amplification of reference gene primers was used by the study to estimate nucleated cell counts. Produced via immunoSEQ multiplex PCR; TCRdb's table is partial and in-frame only. From that table come the V and J calls and clone size; the DNA was used to work out D and trimming. This sample has more than 200,000 clones, with roughly 80% found just once.

This receptor was obtained from a man in his fifties or sixties with active or convalescent COVID-19. The sample was peripheral blood. The chain employs TRBV6-5 and TRBJ1-2, with 7 bases identical to TRBD1. The CDR3 is CASSYQGEAGGYTF. The CDR3 region has the DNA TGTGCCAGCAGTTACCAGGGGGAGGCGGGGGGCTACACCTTC.